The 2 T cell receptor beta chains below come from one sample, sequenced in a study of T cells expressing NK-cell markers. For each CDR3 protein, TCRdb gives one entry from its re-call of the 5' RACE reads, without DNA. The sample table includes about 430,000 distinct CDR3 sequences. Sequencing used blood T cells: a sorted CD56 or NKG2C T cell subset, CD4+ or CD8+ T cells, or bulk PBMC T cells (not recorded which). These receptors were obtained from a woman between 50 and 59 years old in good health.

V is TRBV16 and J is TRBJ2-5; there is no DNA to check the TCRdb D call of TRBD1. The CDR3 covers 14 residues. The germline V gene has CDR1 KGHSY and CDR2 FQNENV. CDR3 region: CASSRQGAQETQYF.

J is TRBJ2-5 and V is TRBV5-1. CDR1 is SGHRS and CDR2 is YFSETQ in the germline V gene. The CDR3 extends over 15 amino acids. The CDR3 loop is CASSLGLQYQETQYF. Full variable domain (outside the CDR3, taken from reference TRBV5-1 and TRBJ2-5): KAGVTQTPRYLIKTRGQQVTLSCSPISGHRSVSWYQQTPGQGLQFLFEYFSETQRNKGNFPGRFSGRQFSNSRSEMNVSTLELGDSALYLCASSLGLQYQETQYFGPGTRLLVL.